The text below deals with one T cell receptor beta chain. There is no known antigen for this receptor. No base quality information exists; no much larger clone differs at one position. The entry originates in a study of a mutant IDH1 vaccine in newly diagnosed glioma (dated by TCRdb to the early 2020s). In terms of the full investigation: Patients were given eight vaccinations, in weeks 1, 3, 5, 7, 11, 15, 19 and 23, which matched visits V03 through V10. Vaccination was initiated 4-6 weeks after radiotherapy alone, or concurrently with temozolomide cycles in the chemotherapy-containing groups. Of the 30 to 35 patients who were treated, about 62% were male and roughly 38% were female, and the mean age was around 41 years. Before enrollment, most patients had been given radiochemotherapy with temozolomide as standard therapy, while the rest had received either radiotherapy alone or temozolomide alone. Peripheral blood was drawn at six visits: V03 (baseline), V05, V07, V10, V12 and V13. For exploratory analyses, longitudinal TCRB deep sequencing was carried out in roughly 25 treated patients wherever samples were available. What the study reported, not specific to this receptor: It was noted by the authors that analyses of patient blood samples could not be reproduced owing to sample limitations. Changes in the top peripheral T cell clonotypes picked up by TCRB sequencing did not appear to be linked to pseudoprogression. Availability determined which PBMC samples were chosen for TCRB deep sequencing. Across multiple MHC alleles, vaccine-induced immune responses were seen in more than 90% of patients.

The library was obtained by the immunoSEQ multiplex PCR assay. The hsTCRB Kit was used according to the manufacturer's protocol to amplify rearranged TCR beta chain sequences. TCRB libraries were sequenced on an Illumina MiSeq. Processing in the source paper ran as follows. Demultiplexing, trimming and gene mapping were performed with the kit vendor's proprietary platform. TCRdb provides this immuneACCESS table in a form limited to in-frame rearrangements. Some clones are lacking; in checked studies, under half of them reflect an unresolved V gene, and why the rest are absent is not known. The DNA was the basis for D and trimming; V, J and clone size are from that table. This sample is represented by 25,000 or so clones; more than 60% of them were singletons. The ten largest clones add up to approximately 7.7% of the sample. The time point label for this specimen denotes: week 5, during vaccination. Each vaccine dose, consisting of 300 ug of a 20-mer mutant IDH1 peptide in Montanide, was administered subcutaneously with topical imiquimod. The donors had newly diagnosed IDH1-mutant astrocytomas of WHO grade 3 or 4 that showed loss of nuclear ATRX. The samples were drawn from NOA16, a multicentre, single-arm, open-label phase I trial in Germany that tested a mutant IDH1 peptide vaccine in humans for the first time. Genomic DNA for TCRB sequencing was extracted from EDTA blood using the DNeasy Blood and Tissue Kit.

The CDR3 contains 14 residues, cysteine and phenylalanine counted. Here the CDR3 DNA is all that survives: 42 bases in frame from base 1. V is cut by 0 bases and J by 3 bases, and the space between the germline ends is 9 bases. In the germline V gene (reference sequence), CDR1 corresponds to GTSNPN and CDR2 to SVGIG. The receptor comes from a man between 35 and 55 years old with glioma. Some clones in this sample may be carry-over from other donors' samples. The sequence joins TRBV30 to TRBJ1-3, with the D gene call left open. The starting material was PBMCs, obtained from a glioma patient whose treatment included an IDH1 peptide vaccine. DNA sequence: TGTGCCTGGAGTGTAACCGCCTATGGAAACACCATATATTTT. Its protein product is CAWSVTAYGNTIYF.